This TCR beta chain was captured in a study of STAT5B mutations in CD4+ large granular lymphocyte leukemia. The trim removed 5 bases at V and 2 bases at J, leaving 5 bases unmatched. Germline V lookup: CDR1 SEHNR, CDR2 FQNEAQ (reference sequence). The CDR3 runs to 17 residues. Overall study results and limits: Top patient clones used TRBV06 genes more often: 8/27 versus 2/35 in controls.

This clone was seen just once. The antigen remains undetermined. The assay was run at survey level. Profiling relied on immunoSEQ multiplex PCR, and the TCRdb table lists in-frame clones only, not all of them. In the table there are 40,000 to 45,000 clones, around 81% of which are singletons. The chain joins TRBV7-9 to TRBJ2-5; 16 bases match TRBD2. Sequencing was performed on CD4+ T cells from blood buffy coats. The sequence was collected from a human donor in good health. The CDR3: CASSTGTSGGGQETQYF. For the CDR3, the DNA is TGTGCCAGCAGCACCGGGACTAGCGGGGGGGGGCAAGAGACCCAGTACTTC.